The present T cell receptor beta chain was sequenced within a study of blood T cell repertoires in COVID-19 (dated by TCRdb to 2018 to 2021). Concerning the study at large: The collaborator samples originated in the United States, Italy and Spain and spanned the acute and convalescent phases of COVID-19. A freely available public database, intended as a resource for researchers studying the immune response to SARS-CoV-2, is where the repertoires were released. A de-identified subject ID, COVID-19 status, age in years and sex were almost always included in the sample metadata. HLA class I and class II types, where available, came from metadata supplied by the sample provider rather than from assay-based typing. The samples were drawn from two sources: the first 160 participants of the ongoing ImmuneRACE study, and 950 to 1,500 subjects contributed by 6 global collaborators. Deeply sampled blood TCRbeta repertoires from subjects exposed to, actively infected with, or recovered from COVID-19 were included in the dataset. The prospective study material was composed of cDNA or gDNA derived from T cells, B-cell-depleted T cells, or PBMCs.

Results the study describes overall, beyond this receptor: The quantity of clinical and demographic metadata differed by source and by participant and was supplied without curation.

Each collaborating institution followed its own protocols to collect whole blood in K2EDTA tubes. For TCRbeta analysis, collaborators shipped samples as frozen whole blood, isolated PBMCs, or DNA extracted from either of those sample types. TCRbeta CDR3 regions were amplified from genomic DNA using the immunoSEQ Assay, a bias-controlled multiplex PCR. Per the authors' processing: Nucleated cell counts per sample were estimated from amplification of reference gene primers within the assay. Sequence reads were collapsed and filtered to measure the absolute abundance of every unique TCRbeta CDR3 rearrangement. For each sample, productive Simpson clonality was calculated as the square root of Simpson's diversity index across productive rearrangements. TCRdb obtained this table from immuneACCESS and retained in-frame rearrangements with V and J assigned. These tables miss some clones; where compared with another copy, unresolved V genes account for less than half of the shortfall, and the remainder is unexplained. V and J calls and clone size come straight from that table; D and trimming were deduced from the DNA. Here the sample has about 100,000 clones; almost 95% occur a single time. The ten biggest clones cover 5% to 6% of the sample.

For CDR1 and CDR2, the germline V gene (reference sequence) lists SGHKS and YYEKEE. The CDR3 holds 17 amino acids from the cysteine to the phenylalanine. CDR3 DNA is the only sequence kept; it has 51 bases, read in frame from the first base. V loses 2 bases at its end and J loses 4 bases; junction bases beyond the gene matches: 10. On this clone itself: Its target antigen remains unknown. No base quality values were provided; no much bigger clone lies one nucleotide off.

The TCR sequence derives from a man between 50 and 59 years old with active COVID-19. Recombination linked TRBV5-5 to TRBJ2-1, and TRBD2 aligns with 9 junction nucleotides. Sequencing was done on a sample of peripheral blood. The CDR3 here reads CASSFMLAGVGYNEQFF. The nucleotide sequence is TGTGCCAGCAGCTTTATGTTAGCGGGAGTGGGGTACAATGAGCAGTTCTTC.